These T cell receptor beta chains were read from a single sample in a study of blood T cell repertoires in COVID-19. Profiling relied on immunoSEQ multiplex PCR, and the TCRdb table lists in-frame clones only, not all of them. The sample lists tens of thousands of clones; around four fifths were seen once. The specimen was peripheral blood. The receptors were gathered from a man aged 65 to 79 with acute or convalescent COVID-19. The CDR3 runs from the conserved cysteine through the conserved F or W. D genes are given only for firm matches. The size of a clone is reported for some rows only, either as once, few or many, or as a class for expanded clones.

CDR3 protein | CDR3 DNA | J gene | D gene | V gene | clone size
CASSSRGGSRGDTEAFF | TGTGCCAGCAGCTCCCGTGGGGGGAGTAGAGGTGACACTGAAGCTTTCTTT | TRBJ1-1 | - | TRBV5-4 | -
CASSRGLHEQYF | TGTGCCAGCAGTCGTGGACTGCACGAGCAGTACTTC | TRBJ2-7 | - | TRBV12-3/TRBV12-4 | -
CASGRTGIGETQYF | TGTGCCAGCGGACGGACAGGGATCGGGGAGACCCAGTACTTC | TRBJ2-5 | TRBD1 | TRBV27 | -
CASSLVSGTAGNEKLFF | TGTGCCAGCAGTTTAGTCTCGGGGACAGCAGGGAATGAAAAACTGTTTTTT | TRBJ1-4 | TRBD1 | TRBV28 | -
CASSLRQGYGYTF | TGTGCCAGCAGTCTCCGACAGGGCTATGGCTACACCTTC | TRBJ1-2 | TRBD1 | TRBV28 | -
CASSPPGSGGYGYTF | TGTGCCAGCTCACCACCGGGGTCAGGGGGCTATGGCTACACCTTC | TRBJ1-2 | TRBD1 | TRBV18 | -
CASSLYSGGAADTQYF | TGTGCCAGCAGCTTGTATAGCGGGGGGGCAGCAGATACGCAGTATTTT | TRBJ2-3 | TRBD2 | TRBV7-9 | -
CSAGTGGVRTGELFF | TGCAGCGCCGGGACAGGGGGCGTTCGGACCGGGGAGCTGTTTTTT | TRBJ2-2 | TRBD1 | TRBV29-1 | -
CASSLSGLGKGEQYF | TGCGCCAGCAGCTTGTCGGGACTGGGGAAGGGCGAGCAGTACTTC | TRBJ2-7 | - | TRBV5-1 | -
CASSLVGTGHGYTF | TGTGCCAGCAGCTTAGTGGGGACAGGGCATGGCTACACCTTC | TRBJ1-2 | TRBD1 | TRBV7-8 | few
CSVRLNTEAFF | TGCAGCGTCCGACTCAACACTGAAGCTTTCTTT | TRBJ1-1 | - | TRBV29-1 | -
CATSRGDSLSGNTIYF | TGTGCCACCAGCAGAGGGGACAGCCTCTCTGGAAACACCATATATTTT | TRBJ1-3 | TRBD1 | TRBV15 | -
CASRDRNASPLHF | TGTGCCAGCAGGGACAGGAATGCTTCACCCCTCCACTTT | TRBJ1-6 | TRBD1 | TRBV2 | -
CASSPEVQSSYNEQFF | TGTGCTAGCAGCCCGGAGGTACAGAGCTCCTACAATGAGCAGTTCTTC | TRBJ2-1 | - | TRBV7-7 | -
CASSPLRGTAGAGVQYF | TGTGCCAGCAGCCCCCTTCGAGGAACTGCGGGCGCTGGAGTGCAGTATTTT | TRBJ2-3 | - | TRBV11-3 | few
CASSGVAANQETQYF | TGCGCCAGCTCCGGGGTAGCGGCAAACCAAGAGACCCAGTACTTC | TRBJ2-5 | - | TRBV5-1 | once
CASSFGQRTDTQYF | TGTGCCAGCAGTTTCGGACAGCGCACAGATACGCAGTATTTT | TRBJ2-3 | - | TRBV28 | -
CASSGFRGEKLFF | TGTGCCAGCAGCGGGTTTCGGGGTGAAAAACTGTTTTTT | TRBJ1-4 | - | TRBV9 | few
CASSVDGRVTGELFF | TGTGCCAGCAGCGTAGATGGCAGGGTCACCGGGGAGCTGTTTTTT | TRBJ2-2 | - | TRBV9 | few
CASSQVGRGLYGYTF | TGTGCCAGCAGCCAAGTCGGGAGGGGCCTCTATGGCTACACCTTC | TRBJ1-2 | - | TRBV14 | -
CASSPSGGQEQFF | TGTGCCAGCAGCCCCTCGGGGGGTCAGGAGCAGTTCTTC | TRBJ2-1 | TRBD2 | TRBV7-9 | -
CASSDSRTDTQYF | TGTGCCAGCAGTGACTCTCGCACAGATACGCAGTATTTT | TRBJ2-3 | - | TRBV25-1 | -
CASRPGTSVDTQYF | TGCGCCAGCAGGCCCGGGACTAGTGTGGATACGCAGTATTTT | TRBJ2-3 | TRBD2 | TRBV5-1 | -
CASSVEGDPTYEQYF | TGTGCCAGCAGCGTAGAGGGGGATCCCACCTACGAGCAGTACTTC | TRBJ2-7 | - | TRBV9 | -
CASSQVEGAVEAFF | TGTGCCAGCAGCCAAGTGGAGGGGGCGGTTGAAGCTTTCTTT | TRBJ1-1 | TRBD1 | TRBV3-1/TRBV3-2 | -
CASSLGIDRGDLRETQYF | TGTGCCAGCAGCTTAGGGATAGACAGGGGCGACCTACGGGAGACCCAGTACTTC | TRBJ2-5 | TRBD1 | TRBV11-2 | -
CASTRVSSVEAFF | TGTGCCAGCACCAGGGTGAGCTCTGTTGAAGCTTTCTTT | TRBJ1-1 | - | TRBV28 | -
CASSYSRVSNQPQHF | TGTGCCAGCAGTTACTCGAGGGTTAGCAATCAGCCCCAGCATTTT | TRBJ1-5 | - | TRBV6-5 | -
CASSQVNILVADEQFF | TGCGCCAGCAGCCAAGTGAATATCCTTGTAGCCGATGAGCAGTTCTTC | TRBJ2-1 | - | TRBV4-1 | few
CASTPNLGQGNYGYTF | TGTGCCAGCACCCCCAACCTTGGACAGGGAAATTATGGCTACACCTTC | TRBJ1-2 | TRBD1 | TRBV6-2/TRBV6-3 | -
CASSQGRGRTRANTEAFF | TGTGCCAGCAGCCAAGGTCGGGGGAGGACCCGGGCCAACACTGAAGCTTTCTTT | TRBJ1-1 | - | TRBV3-1/TRBV3-2 | -
CASSTGTSSGTDTQYF | TGCGCCAGCAGCACCGGGACTAGCAGCGGCACAGATACGCAGTATTTT | TRBJ2-3 | TRBD2 | TRBV5-1 | once
CASRLRTGGTGELFF | TGTGCCAGCAGACTCCGGACAGGGGGCACCGGGGAGCTGTTTTTT | TRBJ2-2 | TRBD1 | TRBV3-1/TRBV3-2 | -